The rows below give T cell receptor beta chains drawn from one sample of a study of T cell responses to AZD1222 COVID-19 vaccine. TCRdb keeps only in-frame clones here, not all; method: immunoSEQ multiplex PCR. This table holds 90,000 to 130,000 clones, about 80% found once. The starting material was peripheral blood, obtained on day 0 of AZD1222 vaccination. The source is an adult in good health. The CDR3 runs from the conserved cysteine through the conserved F or W. Fields, in order: J gene, clone size, V gene, D gene, CDR3 DNA, CDR3 protein. A D gene is named only where the DNA matches it firmly. Expanded clones get a size class; other rows say once, few or many, or leave the size out.

j_gene: TRBJ2-3; abundance: once; v_gene: TRBV7-2; d_gene: NA; CDR3nt: TGTGCCAGCAGCTTAACAGGGAACCCTCCAGATACGCAGTATTTT; CDR3aa: CASSLTGNPPDTQYF
j_gene: TRBJ1-4; abundance: NA; v_gene: TRBV28; d_gene: TRBD1; CDR3nt: TGTGCCAGCAGTTTCTTCGGGACAGGGCATGAAAAACTGTTTTTT; CDR3aa: CASSFFGTGHEKLFF
j_gene: TRBJ1-6; abundance: NA; v_gene: TRBV11-2; d_gene: NA; CDR3nt: TGTGCCAGCAGCTTAGGTGATTCACCCCTCCACTTT; CDR3aa: CASSLGDSPLHF
j_gene: TRBJ1-3; abundance: NA; v_gene: TRBV3-1/TRBV3-2; d_gene: NA; CDR3nt: TGTGCCAGCAGCCAAGGGGTCTGGGGAACTGGAAACACCATATATTTT; CDR3aa: CASSQGVWGTGNTIYF
j_gene: TRBJ2-1; abundance: NA; v_gene: TRBV6-6; d_gene: NA; CDR3nt: TGTGCCAGCAGTACCTGGACGGGGAGCTCCTACAATGAGCAGTTCTTC; CDR3aa: CASSTWTGSSYNEQFF
j_gene: TRBJ2-7; abundance: NA; v_gene: TRBV7-9; d_gene: TRBD2; CDR3nt: TGTGCCAGCAGCGACGCGGGCGGGAGTAAAGGGGAGCAGTACTTC; CDR3aa: CASSDAGGSKGEQYF
j_gene: TRBJ2-5; abundance: NA; v_gene: TRBV29-1; d_gene: NA; CDR3nt: TGCAGCGTTGAACAGGGGACAAGTGCCGGGGAGACCCAGTACTTC; CDR3aa: CSVEQGTSAGETQYF
j_gene: TRBJ1-2; abundance: NA; v_gene: TRBV6-5; d_gene: NA; CDR3nt: TGTGCCAGCAGAGAGGCGACAGCCTTGCGGGGCTACACCTTC; CDR3aa: CASREATALRGYTF
j_gene: TRBJ2-5; abundance: NA; v_gene: TRBV10-3; d_gene: TRBD2; CDR3nt: TGTGCCACCGGGACTAGCGGATCCCAAGAGACCCAGTACTTC; CDR3aa: CATGTSGSQETQYF
j_gene: TRBJ1-5; abundance: NA; v_gene: TRBV24-1; d_gene: NA; CDR3nt: TGTGCCACCAGCGCCGGGGACGGAAATCAGCCCCAGCATTTT; CDR3aa: CATSAGDGNQPQHF
j_gene: TRBJ1-1; abundance: NA; v_gene: TRBV7-2; d_gene: TRBD1; CDR3nt: TGTGCCAGCAGCCTGTACAGGGGGGAAACTGAAGCTTTCTTT; CDR3aa: CASSLYRGETEAFF
j_gene: TRBJ1-5; abundance: NA; v_gene: TRBV15; d_gene: TRBD1; CDR3nt: TGTGCCACCAGCACGCGGACAGGGACCCTGAATCAGCCCCAGCATTTT; CDR3aa: CATSTRTGTLNQPQHF
j_gene: TRBJ1-2; abundance: NA; v_gene: TRBV9; d_gene: NA; CDR3nt: TGTGCCAGCACCCAACAGGGAGGAGGCTATGGCTACACCTTC; CDR3aa: CASTQQGGGYGYTF
j_gene: TRBJ2-7; abundance: NA; v_gene: TRBV18; d_gene: NA; CDR3nt: TGTGCCAGCTCACACGCGGACCCCTACGAGCAGTACTTC; CDR3aa: CASSHADPYEQYF
j_gene: TRBJ1-4; abundance: NA; v_gene: TRBV23-1; d_gene: TRBD1; CDR3nt: TGCGCCAGCAGTATTGACAGGGGTTCGTCACAAAAACTGTTTTTT; CDR3aa: CASSIDRGSSQKLFF
j_gene: TRBJ2-7; abundance: NA; v_gene: TRBV2; d_gene: NA; CDR3nt: TGTGCCAGCAGTGAACGAGGGTACTACGAGCAGTACTTC; CDR3aa: CASSERGYYEQYF
j_gene: TRBJ1-6; abundance: NA; v_gene: TRBV27; d_gene: NA; CDR3nt: TGTGCCAGCAGTACTAGTTGGACCTATAATTCACCCCTCCACTTT; CDR3aa: CASSTSWTYNSPLHF
j_gene: TRBJ2-5; abundance: NA; v_gene: TRBV11-2; d_gene: NA; CDR3nt: TGTGCCAGCAGCTTAGGTGGGGGCCAAGAGACCCAGTACTTC; CDR3aa: CASSLGGGQETQYF
j_gene: TRBJ2-5; abundance: once; v_gene: TRBV19; d_gene: NA; CDR3nt: TGTGCCAGTAGCAAAGGGGCGGAGGAGACCCAGTACTTC; CDR3aa: CASSKGAEETQYF
j_gene: TRBJ2-7; abundance: NA; v_gene: TRBV4-3; d_gene: TRBD2; CDR3nt: TGCGCCAGCAGCCAAGATTTAGCGGGTTCCCCCGAGCAGTACTTC; CDR3aa: CASSQDLAGSPEQYF
j_gene: TRBJ1-2; abundance: NA; v_gene: TRBV2; d_gene: NA; CDR3nt: TGTGCCAGCAACGAGGGGCACAGGGAAGTGGGCTACACCTTC; CDR3aa: CASNEGHREVGYTF
j_gene: TRBJ2-3; abundance: NA; v_gene: TRBV24-1; d_gene: NA; CDR3nt: TGTGCCACCAGTGTACTGGGGGTCGGTGGGACAGATACGCAGTATTTT; CDR3aa: CATSVLGVGGTDTQYF
j_gene: TRBJ1-2; abundance: NA; v_gene: TRBV10-3; d_gene: TRBD1; CDR3nt: TGTGCCATCAGTGAGCGACAGGGGAACTATGGCTACACCTTC; CDR3aa: CAISERQGNYGYTF
j_gene: TRBJ1-6; abundance: NA; v_gene: TRBV7-8; d_gene: TRBD1; CDR3nt: TGTGCCAGCAGCGCCGGGGACAGGGAGAATTCACCCCTCCACTTT; CDR3aa: CASSAGDRENSPLHF
j_gene: TRBJ1-5; abundance: NA; v_gene: TRBV28; d_gene: NA; CDR3nt: TGTGCCAGCAATGGGACACCTTATAGCAATCAGCCCCAGCATTTT; CDR3aa: CASNGTPYSNQPQHF
j_gene: TRBJ1-6; abundance: NA; v_gene: TRBV6-5; d_gene: TRBD1; CDR3nt: TGTGCCAGCAGTTACTCGGGACAGGGCGCCGGAACACCCCTCCACTTT; CDR3aa: CASSYSGQGAGTPLHF
j_gene: TRBJ1-5; abundance: NA; v_gene: TRBV25-1; d_gene: NA; CDR3nt: TGTGCCAGCAGTGAATACGGGCAGCCCCAGCATTTT; CDR3aa: CASSEYGQPQHF
j_gene: TRBJ1-6; abundance: NA; v_gene: TRBV7-9; d_gene: NA; CDR3nt: TGTGCCAGCAGCTTAGTACCACTGGGGTATTCACCCCTCCACTTT; CDR3aa: CASSLVPLGYSPLHF
j_gene: TRBJ1-2; abundance: NA; v_gene: TRBV7-9; d_gene: TRBD1; CDR3nt: TGTGCCAGCAGCTCCGGACAGGGCCATGGCTACACCTTC; CDR3aa: CASSSGQGHGYTF
j_gene: TRBJ2-1; abundance: NA; v_gene: TRBV9; d_gene: NA; CDR3nt: TGTGCCAGCAGCGTAGCTACTGGGAGTCTAAATGAGCAGTTCTTC; CDR3aa: CASSVATGSLNEQFF
j_gene: TRBJ1-1; abundance: few; v_gene: TRBV28; d_gene: NA; CDR3nt: TGTGCCAGCAGCTCTCCGATCGCTCGGGGATCAATGAACACTGAAGCTTTCTTT; CDR3aa: CASSSPIARGSMNTEAFF
j_gene: TRBJ2-6; abundance: NA; v_gene: TRBV19; d_gene: TRBD1; CDR3nt: TGTGCCAGTAGTATTAGGAGTGGGACAGGGGGGTCTGGGGCCAACGTCCTGACTTTC; CDR3aa: CASSIRSGTGGSGANVLTF
j_gene: TRBJ2-5; abundance: NA; v_gene: TRBV5-1; d_gene: TRBD2; CDR3nt: TGCGCCAGCAGCTTGTACCCGGGACTAGCGGGAATACAAGAGACCCAGTACTTC; CDR3aa: CASSLYPGLAGIQETQYF
j_gene: TRBJ2-3; abundance: NA; v_gene: TRBV5-6; d_gene: NA; CDR3nt: TGTGCCAGCAGCTTGGGTAGTAGCAGTTCAGCTACGCAGTATTTT; CDR3aa: CASSLGSSSSATQYF
j_gene: TRBJ2-5; abundance: once; v_gene: TRBV5-1; d_gene: NA; CDR3nt: TGCGCCAGCAGCTTGGACAAGGGGGTTGGGGAGACCCAGTACTTC; CDR3aa: CASSLDKGVGETQYF
j_gene: TRBJ1-1; abundance: NA; v_gene: TRBV19; d_gene: NA; CDR3nt: TGTGCCAGTAGTGACCCTGGGAAGACTGAAGCTTTCTTT; CDR3aa: CASSDPGKTEAFF
j_gene: TRBJ2-3; abundance: NA; v_gene: TRBV19; d_gene: TRBD2; CDR3nt: TGTGCCAGTAGTACCTTGACTAGCGGGACGGGAGATACGCAGTATTTT; CDR3aa: CASSTLTSGTGDTQYF
j_gene: TRBJ2-4; abundance: NA; v_gene: TRBV28; d_gene: TRBD1; CDR3nt: TGTGCCAGCAGCAAACAGGGGGTAGCCAAAAACATTCAGTACTTC; CDR3aa: CASSKQGVAKNIQYF
j_gene: TRBJ2-1; abundance: NA; v_gene: TRBV20-1; d_gene: NA; CDR3nt: TGCAGTCCAAACTCCTACAATGAGCAGTTCTTC; CDR3aa: CSPNSYNEQFF